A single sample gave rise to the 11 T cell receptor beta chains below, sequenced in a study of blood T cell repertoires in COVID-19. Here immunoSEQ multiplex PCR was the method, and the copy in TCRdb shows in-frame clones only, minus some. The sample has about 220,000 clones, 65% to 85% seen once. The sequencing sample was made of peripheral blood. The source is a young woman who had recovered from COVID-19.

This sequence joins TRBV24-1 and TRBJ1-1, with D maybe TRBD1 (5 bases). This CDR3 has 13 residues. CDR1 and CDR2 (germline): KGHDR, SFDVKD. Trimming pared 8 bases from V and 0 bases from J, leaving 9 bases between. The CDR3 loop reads CATTGGVNTEAFF. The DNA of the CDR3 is TGTGCCACCACCGGAGGGGTGAACACTGAAGCTTTCTTT.

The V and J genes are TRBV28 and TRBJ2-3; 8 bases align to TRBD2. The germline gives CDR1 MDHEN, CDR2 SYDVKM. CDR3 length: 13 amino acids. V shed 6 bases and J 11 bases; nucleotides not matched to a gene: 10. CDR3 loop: CASRPPSGSQQYF. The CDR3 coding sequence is TGTGCCAGCAGACCCCCCAGCGGGAGTCAGCAGTATTTT.

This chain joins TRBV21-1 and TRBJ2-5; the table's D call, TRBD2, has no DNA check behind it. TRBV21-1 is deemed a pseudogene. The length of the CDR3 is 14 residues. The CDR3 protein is CASSKRSFQETQYF. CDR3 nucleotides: TGTGCCAGCAGCAAAAGGAGTTTCCAAGAGACCCAGTACTTC.

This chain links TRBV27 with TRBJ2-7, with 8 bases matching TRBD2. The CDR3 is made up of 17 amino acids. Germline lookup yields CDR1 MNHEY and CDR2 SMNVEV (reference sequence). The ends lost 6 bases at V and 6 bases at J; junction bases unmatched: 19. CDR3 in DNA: TGTGCCAGCAGCCCCGCCCATACCCTAGCGGGTAGCGGCGAGCAGTACTTC. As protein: CASSPAHTLAGSGEQYF.

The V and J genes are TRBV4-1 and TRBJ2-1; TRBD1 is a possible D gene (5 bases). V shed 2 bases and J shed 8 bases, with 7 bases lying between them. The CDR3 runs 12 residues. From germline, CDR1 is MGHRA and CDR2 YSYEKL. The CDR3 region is CASSQTGDEQFF. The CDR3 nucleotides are TGCGCCAGCAGCCAAACAGGCGATGAGCAGTTCTTC.

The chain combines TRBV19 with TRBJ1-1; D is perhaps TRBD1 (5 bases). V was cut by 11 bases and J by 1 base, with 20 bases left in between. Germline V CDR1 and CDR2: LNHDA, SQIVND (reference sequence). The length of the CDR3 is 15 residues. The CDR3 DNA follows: TGTGCCTACTGTGGACGGGGGGTGGAGAACACTGAAGCTTTCTTT. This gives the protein CAYCGRGVENTEAFF.

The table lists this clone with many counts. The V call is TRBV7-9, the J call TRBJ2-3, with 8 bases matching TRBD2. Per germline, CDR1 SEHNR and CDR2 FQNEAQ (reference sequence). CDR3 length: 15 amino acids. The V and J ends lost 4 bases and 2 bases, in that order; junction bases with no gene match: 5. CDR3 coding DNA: TGTGCCAGCAGCTCGCGGGAGGCGAACACAGATACGCAGTATTTT. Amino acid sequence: CASSSREANTDTQYF. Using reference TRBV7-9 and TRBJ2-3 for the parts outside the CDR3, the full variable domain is DTGVSQNPRHKITKRGQNVTFRCDPISEHNRLYWYRQTLGQGPEFLTYFQNEAQLEKSRLLSDRFSAERPKGSFSTLEIQRTEQGDSAMYLCASSSREANTDTQYFGPGTRLTVL.

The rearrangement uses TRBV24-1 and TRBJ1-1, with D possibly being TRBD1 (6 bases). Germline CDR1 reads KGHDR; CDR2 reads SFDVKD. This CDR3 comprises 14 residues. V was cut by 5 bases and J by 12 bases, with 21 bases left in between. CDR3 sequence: CATSGTGGGSESFF. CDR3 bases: TGTGCCACCAGTGGGACGGGAGGGGGATCGGAGTCTTTCTTT.

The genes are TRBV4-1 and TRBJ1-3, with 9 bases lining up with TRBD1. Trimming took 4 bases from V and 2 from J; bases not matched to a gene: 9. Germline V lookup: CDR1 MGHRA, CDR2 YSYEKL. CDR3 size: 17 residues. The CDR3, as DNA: TGCGCCAGCAGCCCTGCCGGACAGGGGTCGGCTGGAAACACCATATATTTT. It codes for CASSPAGQGSAGNTIYF.

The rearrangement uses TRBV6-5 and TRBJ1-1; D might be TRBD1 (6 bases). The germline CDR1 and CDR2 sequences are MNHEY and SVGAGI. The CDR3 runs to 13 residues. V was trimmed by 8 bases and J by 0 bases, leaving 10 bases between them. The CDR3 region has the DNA TGTGCCAGCCGGACAGCCATGAACACTGAAGCTTTCTTT. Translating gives CASRTAMNTEAFF.

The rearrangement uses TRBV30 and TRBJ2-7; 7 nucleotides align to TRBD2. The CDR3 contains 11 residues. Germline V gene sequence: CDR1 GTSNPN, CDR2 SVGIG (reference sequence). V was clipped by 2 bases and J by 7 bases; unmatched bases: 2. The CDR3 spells CAWSSAGEQYF. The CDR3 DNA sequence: TGTGCCTGGAGTTCAGCGGGAGAGCAGTACTTC.